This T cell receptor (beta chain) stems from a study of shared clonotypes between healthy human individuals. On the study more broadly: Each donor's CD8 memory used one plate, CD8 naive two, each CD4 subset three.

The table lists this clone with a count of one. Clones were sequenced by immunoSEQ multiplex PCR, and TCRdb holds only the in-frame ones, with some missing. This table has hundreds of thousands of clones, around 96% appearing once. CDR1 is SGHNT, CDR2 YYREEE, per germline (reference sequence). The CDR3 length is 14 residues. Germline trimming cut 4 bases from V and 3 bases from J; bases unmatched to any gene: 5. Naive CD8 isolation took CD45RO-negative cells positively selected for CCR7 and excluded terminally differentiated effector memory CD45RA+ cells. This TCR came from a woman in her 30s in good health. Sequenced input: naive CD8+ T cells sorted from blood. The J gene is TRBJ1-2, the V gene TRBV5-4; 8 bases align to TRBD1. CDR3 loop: CASSVAGGYYGYTF. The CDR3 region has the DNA TGTGCCAGCAGCGTTGCAGGGGGCTACTATGGCTACACCTTC.